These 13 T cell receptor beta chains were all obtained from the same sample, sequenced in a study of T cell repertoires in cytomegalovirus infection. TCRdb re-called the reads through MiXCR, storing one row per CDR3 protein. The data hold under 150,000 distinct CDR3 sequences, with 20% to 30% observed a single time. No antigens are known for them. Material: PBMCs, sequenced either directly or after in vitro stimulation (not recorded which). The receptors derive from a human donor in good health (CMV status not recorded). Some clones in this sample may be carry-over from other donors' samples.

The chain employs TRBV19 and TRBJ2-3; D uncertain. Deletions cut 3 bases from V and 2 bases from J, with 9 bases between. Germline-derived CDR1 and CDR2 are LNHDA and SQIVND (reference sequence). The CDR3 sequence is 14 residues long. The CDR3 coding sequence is TGTGCCAGTAGTATTGATGGGTCCACAGATACGCAGTATTTT. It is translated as CASSIDGSTDTQYF.

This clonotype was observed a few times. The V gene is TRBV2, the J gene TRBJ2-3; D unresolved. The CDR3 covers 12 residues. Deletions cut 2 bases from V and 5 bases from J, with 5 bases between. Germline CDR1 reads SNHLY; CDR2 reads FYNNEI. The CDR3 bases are TGTGCCAGCAGTGAAAGCCAAGATACGCAGTATTTT. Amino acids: CASSESQDTQYF.

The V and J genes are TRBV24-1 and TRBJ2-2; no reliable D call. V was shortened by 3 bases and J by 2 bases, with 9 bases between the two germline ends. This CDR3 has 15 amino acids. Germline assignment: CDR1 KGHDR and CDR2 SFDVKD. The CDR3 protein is CATSDHHTNTGELFF. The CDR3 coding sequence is TGTGCCACCAGTGATCACCATACTAACACCGGGGAGCTGTTTTTT.

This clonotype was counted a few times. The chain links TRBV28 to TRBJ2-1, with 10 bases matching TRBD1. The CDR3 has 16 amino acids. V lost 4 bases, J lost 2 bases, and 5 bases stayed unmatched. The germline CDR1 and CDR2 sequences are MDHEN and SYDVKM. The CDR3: CASSSVDRGAYNEQFF. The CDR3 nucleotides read TGTGCCAGCAGTTCTGTGGACAGGGGGGCCTACAATGAGCAGTTCTTC.

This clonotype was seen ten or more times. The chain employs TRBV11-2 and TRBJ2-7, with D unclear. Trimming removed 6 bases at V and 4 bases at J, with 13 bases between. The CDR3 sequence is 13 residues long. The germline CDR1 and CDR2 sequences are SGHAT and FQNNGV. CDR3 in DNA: TGTGCCAGCAGGGGCGGTGGCTTTTACGAGCAGTACTTC. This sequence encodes CASRGGGFYEQYF. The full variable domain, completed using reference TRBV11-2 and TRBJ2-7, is EAGVAQSPRYKIIEKRQSVAFWCNPISGHATLYWYQQILGQGPKLLIQFQNNGVVDDSQLPKDRFSAERLKGVDSTLKIQPAKLEDSAVYLCASRGGGFYEQYFGPGTRLTVT.

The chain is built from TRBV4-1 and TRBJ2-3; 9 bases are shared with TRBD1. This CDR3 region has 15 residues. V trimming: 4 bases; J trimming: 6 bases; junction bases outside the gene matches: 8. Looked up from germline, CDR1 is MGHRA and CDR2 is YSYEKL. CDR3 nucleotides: TGCGCCAGCAGCCCGAGCGGGACAGGGCGGGATACGCAGTATTTT. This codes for CASSPSGTGRDTQYF.

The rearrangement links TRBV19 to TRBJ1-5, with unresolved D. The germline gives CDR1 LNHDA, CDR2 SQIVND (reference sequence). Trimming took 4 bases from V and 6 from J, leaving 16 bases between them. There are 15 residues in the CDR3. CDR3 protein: CASSTLRTSRQPQHF. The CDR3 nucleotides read TGTGCCAGTAGTACTTTGCGAACGTCACGTCAGCCCCAGCATTTT.

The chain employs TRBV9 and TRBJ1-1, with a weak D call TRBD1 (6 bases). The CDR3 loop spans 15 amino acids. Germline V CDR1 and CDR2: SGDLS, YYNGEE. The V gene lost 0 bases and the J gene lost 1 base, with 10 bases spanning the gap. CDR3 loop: CASSVGGLGNTEAFF. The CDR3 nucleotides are TGTGCCAGCAGCGTAGGGGGGCTGGGGAACACTGAAGCTTTCTTT.

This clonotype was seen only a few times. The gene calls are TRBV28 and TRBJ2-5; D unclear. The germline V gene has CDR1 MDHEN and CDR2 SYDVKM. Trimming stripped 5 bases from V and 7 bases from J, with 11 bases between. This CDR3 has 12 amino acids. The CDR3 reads CASSPPFGTQYF. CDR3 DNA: TGTGCCAGCAGTCCCCCTTTCGGGACCCAGTACTTC.

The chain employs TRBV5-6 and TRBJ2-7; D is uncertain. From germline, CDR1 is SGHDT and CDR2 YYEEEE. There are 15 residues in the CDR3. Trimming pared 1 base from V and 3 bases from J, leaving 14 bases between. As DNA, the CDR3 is TGTGCCAGCAGCTTGAAAGGGATTAGTCTCTACGAGCAGTACGTC. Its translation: CASSLKGISLYEQYV.

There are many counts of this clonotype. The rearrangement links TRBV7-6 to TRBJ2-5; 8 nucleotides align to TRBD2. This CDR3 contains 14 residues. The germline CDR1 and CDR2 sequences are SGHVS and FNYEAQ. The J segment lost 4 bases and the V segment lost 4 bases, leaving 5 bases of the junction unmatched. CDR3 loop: CASSSAGEGETQYF. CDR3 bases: TGTGCCAGCAGCTCAGCGGGAGAGGGAGAGACCCAGTACTTC.

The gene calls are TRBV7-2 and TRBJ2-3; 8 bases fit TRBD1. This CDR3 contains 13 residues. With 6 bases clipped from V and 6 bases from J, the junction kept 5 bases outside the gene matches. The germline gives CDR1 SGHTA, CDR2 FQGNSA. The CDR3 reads CASRRWTGDTQYF. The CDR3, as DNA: TGTGCCAGCAGACGATGGACAGGGGATACGCAGTATTTT.

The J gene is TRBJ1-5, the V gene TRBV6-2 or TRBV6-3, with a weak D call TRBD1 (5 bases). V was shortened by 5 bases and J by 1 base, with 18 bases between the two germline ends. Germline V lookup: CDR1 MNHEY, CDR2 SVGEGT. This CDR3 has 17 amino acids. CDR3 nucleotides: TGTGCCAGCAGTCGCCGGGACCATTGGGAAAGCAATCAGCCCCAGCATTTT. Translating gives CASSRRDHWESNQPQHF.